Listed here are 32 T cell receptor beta chains from one sample, sequenced in a study of CD8+CD57+ T cells in acquired aplastic anemia. The use of genomic DNA as template underpinned the TCR beta VDJ and CDR3 profiling. Each CDR3 protein is one row after TCRdb ran MiXCR on the reads. The table records about 180,000 distinct CDR3 sequences, roughly 65% of them present only once. Individuals selected for sequencing had exhibited CD8+CD57+ cell expansion on flow cytometry. Sequencing was performed on sorted CD4+, CD8+, or CD8+CD57+ T cells (not recorded which) from PBMCs. All receptors derive from a human donor with aplastic anemia.

Notes on this clonotype: One end of the junction varies from germline; a read error may be responsible. The J gene is TRBJ1-1, the V gene TRBV7-7; D not certain. The V gene's germline CDR1 is SSHAT and CDR2 FNYEAQ (reference sequence). This CDR3 comprises 13 residues. CDR3 in DNA: TGTGCTAGCAGCCTGGACCTGGGCACTGGAGCTTTCTTT. Translating it yields CASSLDLGTGAFF.

About this clonotype itself: A much larger clone sits a single nucleotide away, making a read error possible. This rearrangement joins TRBV11-2 to TRBJ2-3, with 7 bases matching TRBD1. V trimming: 8 bases; J trimming: 4 bases; junction bases outside the gene matches: 9. Germline values: CDR1 SGHAT, CDR2 FQNNGV. CDR3 length equals 14 residues. CDR3 residues: CASGARGPADTQYF. In DNA, the CDR3 is TGTGCCAGCGGGGCGAGGGGGCCCGCAGATACGCAGTATTTT.

The J gene is TRBJ2-5, the V gene TRBV11-3; TRBD2 might be the D (7 bases). This CDR3 is built from 16 residues. V lost 5 bases and J 0 bases, leaving 16 bases between the germline ends. Germline V CDR1 and CDR2: SGHNT, YENEEA. CDR3 nucleotides: TGTGCCAGCAGCCAAGAGGGGGGGGACAACCAAGAGACCCAGTACTTC. It codes for CASSQEGGDNQETQYF.

This clonotype came up many times. V usage is TRBV10-3 and J usage is TRBJ1-3, with D unresolved. The CDR3 runs to 13 residues. With 8 bases removed from V and 2 bases from J, the gap between germline ends came to 10 bases. Germline values: CDR1 ENHRY, CDR2 SYGVKD. CDR3 amino acids: CAILGTPGNTIYF. Here the CDR3 DNA reads TGTGCCATCCTGGGAACCCCTGGAAACACCATATATTTT.

The chain joins TRBV7-2 to TRBJ2-7; no reliable D call. Germline CDR1 and CDR2: SGHTA and FQGNSA. The V gene lost 1 base and the J gene lost 1 base, with 5 bases spanning the gap. The CDR3 runs to 13 residues. The chain's CDR3 is CASSLELSYEQYF. The CDR3 nucleotides are TGTGCCAGCAGCTTAGAGTTGTCCTACGAGCAGTACTTC.

The V gene is TRBV2, the J gene TRBJ1-6, with TRBD1 matching over 8 bases. The V gene end was trimmed by 6 bases and the J gene end by 7 bases; junction bases not matched to a gene: 8. Germline CDR1 SNHLY, CDR2 FYNNEI. CDR3 length equals 15 residues. CDR3 bases: TGTGCCAGCAGAGGACAGGGTAATACCAATTCACCCCTCCACTTT. Its protein product is CASRGQGNTNSPLHF.

This clonotype has more than one count but fewer than ten. The chain combines TRBV12-3 or TRBV12-4 with TRBJ1-4, with 9 bases identical to TRBD1. Trimming at V came to 5 bases and at J to 4 bases, leaving 5 bases not matched to a gene. The CDR3 is 15 residues long. CDR3 loop: CASSLRDRVNEKLFF. As DNA, the CDR3 is TGTGCCAGCAGTCTCCGGGACAGGGTTAATGAAAAACTGTTTTTT.

The rearrangement uses TRBV20-1 and TRBJ1-5; D is perhaps TRBD1 (6 bases). CDR3 length: 13 amino acids. Trimming removed 3 bases from V and 6 bases from J, with 12 bases in between. CDR1 is DFQATT, CDR2 SNEGSKA, per germline (reference sequence). The chain's CDR3 is CSASMGAGQPQHF. The CDR3, as DNA: TGCAGTGCTAGCATGGGGGCAGGTCAGCCCCAGCATTTT.

This clonotype appeared a few times. The chain carries TRBV13 and TRBJ2-2; D ambiguous. CDR1 is PRHDT and CDR2 is FYEKMQ in the germline V gene (reference sequence). Deletions cut 5 bases from V and 1 base from J, with 5 bases between. The CDR3 has 13 residues. The CDR3 sequence is CASSPENTGELFF. CDR3 nucleotide sequence: TGTGCCAGCAGCCCCGAGAACACCGGGGAGCTGTTTTTT. The entire variable domain, with the rest obtained from reference TRBV13 and TRBJ2-2, is as follows: AAGVIQSPRHLIKEKRETATLKCYPIPRHDTVYWYQQGPGQDPQFLISFYEKMQSDKGSIPDRFSAQQFSDYHSELNMSSLELGDSALYFCASSPENTGELFFGEGSRLTVL.

The chain links TRBV10-3 to TRBJ2-7; the match to TRBD1 covers 7 bases. Per the germline V gene, CDR1 is ENHRY and CDR2 is SYGVKD. CDR3 size: 11 residues. The trim removed 10 bases at V and 5 bases at J, leaving 5 bases unmatched. The CDR3 here is CATKTGHEQYF. CDR3 sequence (DNA): TGTGCCACCAAGACAGGGCACGAGCAGTACTTC.

V is TRBV2 and J is TRBJ2-1; 9 nucleotides agree with TRBD2. The CDR3 is made up of 18 amino acids. J was trimmed by 6 bases and V by 4 bases; bases with no gene match: 16. Germline loops: CDR1 SNHLY, CDR2 FYNNEI. The CDR3 loop reads CASSAGVVAGADLNEQFF. Written as DNA, the CDR3 is TGTGCCAGCAGTGCGGGGGTTGTAGCGGGGGCCGATCTCAATGAGCAGTTCTTC.

This clonotype was observed many times. This chain links TRBV11-2 with TRBJ1-1; no clear D gene. CDR1 and CDR2 from the germline V gene are SGHAT and FQNNGV. The CDR3 loop spans 11 amino acids. With 6 bases removed from V and 4 bases from J, the gap between germline ends came to 6 bases. CDR3 protein: CASSPFTEAFF. The CDR3 DNA sequence: TGTGCCAGCAGTCCGTTCACTGAAGCTTTCTTT.

The gene calls are TRBV15 and TRBJ2-5, with a weak D call TRBD1 (6 bases). V lost 6 bases and J lost 1, with 15 bases in between. The CDR3 is made up of 15 amino acids. Germline values: CDR1 LNHNV, CDR2 YYDKDF (reference sequence). CDR3 sequence: CATRPFGQTQETQYF. The CDR3 nucleotides read TGTGCCACCAGACCCTTCGGACAGACCCAAGAGACCCAGTACTTC.

The chain couples TRBV7-6 to TRBJ2-5; D remains unclear. Per germline, CDR1 SGHVS and CDR2 FNYEAQ. Deletions cut 5 bases from V and 1 base from J, with 8 bases between. This CDR3 contains 13 residues. In DNA form, the CDR3 reads TGTGCCAGCAGCGAGGCATTCCAAGAGACCCAGTACTTC. It translates to CASSEAFQETQYF.

The chain links TRBV6-5 to TRBJ1-1, with TRBD1 as a possible D gene (6 bases). The V end lost 0 bases, the J end lost 8 bases, and 10 bases lay between the germline ends. Looked up from germline, CDR1 is MNHEY and CDR2 is SVGAGI. The CDR3 is made up of 13 amino acids. In nucleotides, the CDR3 is TGTGCCAGCAGTTACTCTGGGGGGGCAGAAGCTTTCTTT. It yields the protein CASSYSGGAEAFF.

This clonotype was detected only once. The rearrangement joins TRBV6-2 or TRBV6-3 to TRBJ1-6; a weak D match, TRBD1 (5 bases). The CDR3 consists of 13 residues. CDR1 MNHEY and CDR2 SVGEGT come from the germline V gene. With 8 bases removed from V and 11 bases from J, the gap between germline ends came to 16 bases. The CDR3: CASFGTGAAPLHF. In nucleotides, the CDR3 is TGTGCCAGCTTCGGAACAGGCGCCGCACCCCTCCACTTT.

The chain employs TRBV7-8 and TRBJ2-7; 7 nucleotides match TRBD1. The V gene end was trimmed by 2 bases and the J gene end by 3 bases; junction bases not matched to a gene: 10. Per the germline V gene, CDR1 is SGHVS and CDR2 is FQNEAQ. CDR3 length equals 16 residues. The CDR3 loop is CASSLTAGGAGYEQYF. CDR3 coding DNA: TGTGCCAGCAGCTTAACGGCAGGGGGTGCAGGCTACGAGCAGTACTTC.

This clonotype occurred many times. The chain couples TRBV15 to TRBJ2-7; 10 bases agree with TRBD2. The CDR3 spans 15 residues. CDR1 is LNHNV, CDR2 YYDKDF, per germline (reference sequence). Germline trimming cut 1 base from V and 3 bases from J; bases unmatched to any gene: 3. In DNA form, the CDR3 reads TGTGCCACCAGCAGAGGGACTAGCGGACTCTACGAGCAGTACTTC. Amino acids: CATSRGTSGLYEQYF. Together with reference TRBV15 and TRBJ2-7, the CDR3 gives the full variable domain: DAMVIQNPRYQVTQFGKPVTLSCSQTLNHNVMYWYQQKSSQAPKLLFHYYDKDFNNEADTPDNFQSRRPNTSFCFLDIRSPGLGDTAMYLCATSRGTSGLYEQYFGPGTRLTVT.

This clonotype was seen a single time. The chain employs TRBV12-3 or TRBV12-4 and TRBJ1-1; D unresolved. The CDR3 runs 15 residues. Trimming took off 1 base at V and 0 bases at J, with 9 bases between the two ends. The CDR3 region has the DNA TGTGCCAGCAGTTTAGAGGCGGCGGTGAACACTGAAGCTTTCTTT. Its protein is CASSLEAAVNTEAFF.

This clonotype was seen once. The chain recombines TRBV7-2 with TRBJ2-7, with a possible D match to TRBD2 (5 bases). Germline assignment: CDR1 SGHTA and CDR2 FQGNSA. CDR3 length equals 16 residues. Trimming cost V 2 bases and J 1 base, with 15 bases left between them. CDR3 sequence: CASSLKRVAGSYEQYF. In nucleotides, the CDR3 is TGTGCCAGCAGCTTAAAGAGGGTTGCGGGTTCCTACGAGCAGTACTTC.

V is TRBV5-1 and J is TRBJ2-3, with TRBD2 identical over 9 bases. Unmatched junction bases numbered 7, after V lost 9 bases and J lost 2 bases. Germline CDR1 is SGHRS and CDR2 is YFSETQ. The CDR3 runs 14 residues. The DNA for the CDR3 is TGCGCCACTAAAGCGGGGGGACACACAGATACGCAGTATTTT. Residues: CATKAGGHTDTQYF.

A few counts support this clonotype. V gene TRBV19 combines with J gene TRBJ2-5; 9 bases line up with TRBD1. The V segment lost 3 bases and the J segment 5 bases; nucleotides outside the gene matches: 4. Germline lookup yields CDR1 LNHDA and CDR2 SQIVND (reference sequence). There are 14 residues in the CDR3. CDR3 residues: CASSIGDRDETQYF. The DNA for the CDR3 is TGTGCCAGTAGTATCGGGGACAGGGATGAGACCCAGTACTTC.

The chain combines TRBV10-1 with TRBJ2-3, with TRBD1 matching over 7 bases. This CDR3 is built from 15 residues. The V gene's germline CDR1 is WNHNN and CDR2 SYGVQD (reference sequence). V shed 6 bases and J 2 bases; nucleotides not matched to a gene: 8. The CDR3 DNA follows: TGCGCCAGCAGCTACGGACAGGCCAACACAGATACGCAGTATTTT. Translation: CASSYGQANTDTQYF.

This chain connects TRBV7-6 to TRBJ2-3; tentative D call: TRBD1 (6 bases). Germline CDR1 reads SGHVS; CDR2 reads FNYEAQ. The CDR3 contains 14 residues. V was cut by 3 bases and J by 2 bases, with 9 bases left in between. DNA for the CDR3: TGTGCCAGCAGCTTGAGGGGGAACACAGATACGCAGTATTTT. Translated: CASSLRGNTDTQYF.

In the case of this clonotype: One end of the junction does not line up with germline, which may come from a read error. The chain recombines TRBV7-8 with TRBJ2-4; possible D gene TRBD1, 6 bases. CDR3 length equals 15 residues. Germline V gene sequence: CDR1 SGHVS, CDR2 FQNEAQ. CDR3: CASSALTDRQNIQCF. DNA of the CDR3: TGTGCCAGCAGCGCCCTCACCGACAGGCAAAACATTCAGTGCTTC.

The sample holds many counts of this clonotype. This rearrangement joins TRBV7-9 to TRBJ2-7, with D unclear. Trimming took 5 bases from V and 2 from J, leaving 7 bases between them. Germline values: CDR1 SEHNR, CDR2 FQNEAQ (reference sequence). This CDR3 comprises 12 residues. CDR3 DNA sequence: TGTGCCAGCAGCCCACCGACCTACGAGCAGTACTTC. This sequence encodes CASSPPTYEQYF. The full variable domain, its missing parts supplied by reference TRBV7-9 and TRBJ2-7, is DTGVSQNPRHKITKRGQNVTFRCDPISEHNRLYWYRQTLGQGPEFLTYFQNEAQLEKSRLLSDRFSAERPKGSFSTLEIQRTEQGDSAMYLCASSPPTYEQYFGPGTRLTVT.

The table lists this clonotype with many counts. The chain combines TRBV10-3 with TRBJ1-2; D gene unclear. Trimming cost V 7 bases and J 4 bases, with 25 bases left between them. Germline lookup yields CDR1 ENHRY and CDR2 SYGVKD. This CDR3 has 17 amino acids. CDR3 sequence: CAINGPSNLPSGYGYTF. Here the CDR3 DNA reads TGTGCCATCAACGGCCCTAGTAATCTCCCGTCTGGCTATGGCTACACCTTC.

CDR3 nucleotides: TGCGCCAGCAGCTTGGCGTCAGGAGCGAACACCGGGGAGCTGTTTTTT. Amino acids: CASSLASGANTGELFF. The V and J genes are TRBV5-1 and TRBJ2-2; no reliable D call. This CDR3 has 16 residues. Germline loops: CDR1 SGHRS, CDR2 YFSETQ. Trimming took 0 bases from V and 0 from J, leaving 9 bases between them.

This chain links TRBV30 with TRBJ2-7; D call uncertain. Germline values: CDR1 GTSNPN, CDR2 SVGIG (reference sequence). V lost 5 bases to trimming and J lost 7 bases, with 12 bases between them. There are 11 residues in the CDR3. CDR3 region: CAWGPATEQYF. As DNA, the CDR3 is TGTGCCTGGGGGCCGGCGACAGAGCAGTACTTC. The complete variable domain, with remaining parts taken from reference TRBV30 and TRBJ2-7, reads SQTIHQWPATLVQPVGSPLSLECTVEGTSNPNLYWYRQAAGRGLQLLFYSVGIGQISSEVPQNLSASRPQDRQFILSSKKLLLSDSGFYLCAWGPATEQYFGPGTRLTVT.

This clonotype was seen once. One end of the junction is discordant with germline, which a read error may explain. The chain is built from TRBV7-2 and TRBJ2-1; the D gene is possibly TRBD1 (5 bases). Germline CDR1 SGHTA, CDR2 FQGNSA. The CDR3 runs 13 residues. DNA of the CDR3: TGCAGCGTTGAAGGACCGACAGTCAATGAGCAGTTCTTC. Translating gives CSVEGPTVNEQFF.

Turning to this clonotype: Germline is not matched at one junction end, which may reflect a read error. DNA for the CDR3: TGTGCCATCATACCGGACAGCTACTACGAGCAGCACTTC. Translated, it gives CAIIPDSYYEQHF. This chain connects TRBV10-3 to TRBJ2-7, with D possibly being TRBD1 (6 bases). Germline lookup yields CDR1 ENHRY and CDR2 SYGVKD. CDR3 length equals 13 residues.

This clonotype was recorded a few times. V gene TRBV7-9 combines with J gene TRBJ2-3, with D perhaps given as TRBD1 or TRBD2 (5 bases each). CDR3 length: 14 amino acids. Per germline, CDR1 SEHNR and CDR2 FQNEAQ (reference sequence). V was trimmed by 8 bases and J by 1 base, leaving 13 bases between them. The CDR3 nucleotides are TGTGCCAGCTCGAGAGGGGCGGGCACAGATACGCAGTATTTT. Encoded protein: CASSRGAGTDTQYF.